This T cell receptor beta chain is from a study of blood T cell repertoires in COVID-19. The method was immunoSEQ multiplex PCR; TCRdb's version includes in-frame clones alone and lacks a portion of them. The sample has under 200,000 clones, 80% to 85% seen once. The CDR3 length is 14 residues. V was trimmed by 1 base and J by 1 base, leaving 8 bases between them. From germline, CDR1 is SGHRS and CDR2 YFSETQ. This receptor was taken from a woman between 55 and 75 years old with acute or convalescent COVID-19. The source material was peripheral blood. The genes are TRBV5-1 and TRBJ1-1; possibly TRBD1 for D (6 bases). The CDR3 sequence is CASSLTGPNTEAFF. Here the CDR3 DNA reads TGCGCCAGCAGCTTGACAGGGCCGAACACTGAAGCTTTCTTT.